The subject of this entry is one T cell receptor beta chain. The sample is drawn from a study of blood T cell repertoires in COVID-19. Libraries were prepared by immunoSEQ multiplex PCR; TCRdb keeps only in-frame clonotypes and omits some of them. Of a few hundred thousand clones listed, 70% to 90% are singletons. Germline V CDR1 and CDR2: SNHLY, FYNNEI. The CDR3 loop spans 18 amino acids. V dropped 5 bases and J dropped 0; count of bases not matched to a gene: 10. The sample taken for sequencing was PBMCs or T cells enriched from blood (not recorded which). The source is a man aged 30 to 45 who had recovered from COVID-19. The rearrangement uses TRBV2 and TRBJ1-5, with 10 bases lining up with TRBD1. CDR3 in amino acids: CASSSRDRGSPSNQPQHF. For the CDR3, the DNA is TGTGCCAGCAGTAGTCGGGACAGGGGATCCCCTAGCAATCAGCCCCAGCATTTT.